This TCR beta chain was found in a study of spatial heterogeneity in lung cancer. The sample's time point: sample taken at primary tumor resection. Sequencing was performed on whole RNA extracted from tumor and nontumor lung tissue, or from frozen PBMC, and the material was left unsorted. Single TCR cDNA molecules each had their own unique molecular identifier. MiXCR, applied by TCRdb to the 5' RACE reads, yields one record per CDR3 protein. The sample includes about 39,000 distinct CDR3 sequences, around 5.5% seen only once; the top ten take around 10%. V was clipped by 0 bases and J by 4 bases, with 6 bases between them. CDR3 length: 13 amino acids. Looked up from germline, CDR1 is LGHDT and CDR2 is YNNKEL (reference sequence).

This sequence originates from a male donor with early-stage non-small cell lung cancer. This chain links TRBV3-1 with TRBJ1-2; D ambiguous. The sample here was PBMCs, taken at surgery. CDR3 nucleotides: TGTGCCAGCAGCCAAGAAACGGTCTATGGCTACACCTTC. Amino acid sequence: CASSQETVYGYTF.